A single sample is the source of the 10 T cell receptor beta chains below, sequenced in a study of blood T cell repertoires in COVID-19. TCRdb keeps only in-frame clones here, not all; method: immunoSEQ multiplex PCR. The sample yields 260,000 or so clones, 88% seen once. Sequenced input: peripheral blood. These receptors all stem from a human donor in a cohort sampled during active COVID-19.

The chain joins TRBV6-5 to TRBJ2-1; no reliable D call. Germline CDR1 MNHEY, CDR2 SVGAGI. The CDR3 is 15 residues long. V lost 6 bases and J lost 0, with 12 bases in between. The CDR3 region has the DNA TGTGCCAGCAGGACACTGGTGAGCTCCTACAATGAGCAGTTCTTC. Translated, it gives CASRTLVSSYNEQFF.

The rearrangement uses TRBV7-2 and TRBJ1-2; maybe TRBD1 (6 bases). Trimming took off 5 bases at V and 1 base at J, with 14 bases between the two ends. Germline CDR1 is SGHTA and CDR2 is FQGNSA. This CDR3 is 15 amino acids long. The chain's CDR3 is CASSHTGRFNYGYTF. The CDR3, as DNA: TGTGCCAGCAGCCACACAGGGCGTTTTAACTATGGCTACACCTTC.

This clone is a singleton in its sample. This rearrangement joins TRBV28 to TRBJ1-4, with 10 bases fitting TRBD1. CDR3 length: 15 amino acids. With V trimmed by 6 bases and J by 8 bases, 9 bases remained unmatched. Germline assignment: CDR1 MDHEN and CDR2 SYDVKM. This CDR3 is CASSIRTGGYEKLFF. In nucleotides, the CDR3 is TGTGCCAGCAGCATCAGGACAGGGGGGTACGAAAAACTGTTTTTT.

The chain employs TRBV28 and TRBJ1-2; D is possibly TRBD1 (5 bases). Trimming took off 4 bases at V and 3 bases at J, with 12 bases between the two ends. The CDR3 consists of 14 residues. Germline values: CDR1 MDHEN, CDR2 SYDVKM. CDR3 nucleotide sequence: TGTGCCAGCAGTTCCCCACCAGGGCACTATGGCTACACCTTC. This sequence encodes CASSSPPGHYGYTF.

The gene calls are TRBV11-3 and TRBJ2-7, with 9 bases identical to TRBD1. Germline assignment: CDR1 SGHNT and CDR2 YENEEA. The CDR3 covers 13 residues. The trim removed 7 bases at V and 6 bases at J, leaving 7 bases unmatched. CDR3 nucleotide sequence: TGTGCCAGCACCGCACAGGGGGCGGGCGAGCAGTACTTC. Translation: CASTAQGAGEQYF.

V is TRBV2 and J is TRBJ1-1, with D tentatively TRBD1 (5 bases). This CDR3 contains 10 residues. CDR1 SNHLY and CDR2 FYNNEI come from the germline V gene. V was shortened by 6 bases and J by 11 bases, with 10 bases between the two germline ends. Written as DNA, the CDR3 is TGTGCCAGCAGGGGGCTACGTGCTTTCTTT. Residues: CASRGLRAFF.

The chain joins TRBV7-2 to TRBJ2-5; unclear D gene. Germline loops: CDR1 SGHTA, CDR2 FQGNSA. The CDR3 runs to 14 residues. Trimming shortened V by 1 base and J by 5 bases, and 11 bases separated the two germline ends. CDR3 residues: CASSLDLRTETQYF. The CDR3 DNA sequence: TGTGCCAGCAGCTTAGACCTGCGAACGGAGACCCAGTACTTC.

This sequence joins TRBV6-4 and TRBJ1-6; perhaps TRBD1 as D (5 bases). The CDR3 extends over 16 amino acids. Between the trimmed V and J ends, which lost 11 bases and 5 bases, there was a span of 22 bases. The V gene's germline CDR1 is MRHNA and CDR2 SNTAGT. The CDR3: CAEGRGAHLHNSPLHF. DNA for the CDR3: TGTGCCGAGGGGCGGGGCGCCCATCTTCATAATTCACCCCTCCACTTT.

V and J are TRBV7-2 and TRBJ2-3, with D maybe TRBD2 (6 bases). The length of the CDR3 is 17 residues. Trimming pared 4 bases from V and 2 bases from J, leaving 19 bases between. Germline lookup yields CDR1 SGHTA and CDR2 FQGNSA. CDR3 amino acids: CASSSPLGGVYTDTQYF. In DNA form, the CDR3 reads TGTGCCAGCAGCTCTCCGCTCGGGGGAGTGTACACAGATACGCAGTATTTT.

The rearrangement uses TRBV5-1 and TRBJ2-7; TRBD2 matches 7 bases. Trimming cost V 3 bases and J 6 bases; bases outside gene matches: 0. The germline CDR1 and CDR2 sequences are SGHRS and YFSETQ. This CDR3 spans 11 amino acids. In DNA, the CDR3 is TGCGCCAGCAGCTCGGGAGGCGAGCAGTACTTC. Translation: CASSSGGEQYF. The full variable domain, with the rest looked up from reference TRBV5-1 and TRBJ2-7, is KAGVTQTPRYLIKTRGQQVTLSCSPISGHRSVSWYQQTPGQGLQFLFEYFSETQRNKGNFPGRFSGRQFSNSRSEMNVSTLELGDSALYLCASSSGGEQYFGPGTRLTVT.